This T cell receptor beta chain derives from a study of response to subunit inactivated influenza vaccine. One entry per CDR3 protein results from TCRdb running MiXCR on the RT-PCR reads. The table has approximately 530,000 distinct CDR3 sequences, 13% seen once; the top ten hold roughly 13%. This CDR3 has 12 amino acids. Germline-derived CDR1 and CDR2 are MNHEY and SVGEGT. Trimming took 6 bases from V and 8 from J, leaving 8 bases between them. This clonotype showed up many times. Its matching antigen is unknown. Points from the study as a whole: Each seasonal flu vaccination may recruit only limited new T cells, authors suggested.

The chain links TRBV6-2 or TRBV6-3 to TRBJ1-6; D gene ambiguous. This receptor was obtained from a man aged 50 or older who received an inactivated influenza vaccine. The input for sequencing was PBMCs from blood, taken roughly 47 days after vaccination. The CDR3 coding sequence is TGTGCCAGCAGCGGGTCTGATTCACCCCTCCACTTT. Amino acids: CASSGSDSPLHF.